A selection of T cell receptor beta chains follows, all from one sample in a study of T cell changes during pregnancy in multiple sclerosis. Profiled with immunoSEQ multiplex PCR; TCRdb holds only in-frame clones, not every one. The sample holds 65,000 to 85,000 clones, 90% to 95% seen once. The specimen comprised peripheral blood, sampled after pregnancy. Source of these receptors: a female donor with multiple sclerosis, enrolled in a pregnancy study. Both conserved end residues are part of each CDR3. The D gene is left open where the match is weak.

-	13	TRBV6-1	TRBJ1-1	CASRQGWIEGAFF
-	12	TRBV29-1	TRBJ1-1	CSVGITGPEAFF
-	16	TRBV5-6	TRBJ2-1	CASSLSGTFSYNEQFF
-	14	TRBV5-6	TRBJ2-7	CASSLASDTNEQYF
TRBD1	14	TRBV11-2	TRBJ2-7	CASSPDRVRDEQYF
-	16	TRBV15	TRBJ1-3	CATSRDLRYSGNTIYF
-	14	TRBV4-1	TRBJ1-1	CASSQVITTGEAFF
-	12	TRBV12-5	TRBJ1-1	CASGSVTDEAFF
-	14	TRBV5-1	TRBJ2-7	CASSLVVESYEQYF
TRBD1	16	TRBV7-9	TRBJ2-1	CASSLDPGQGVNEQFF
TRBD2	15	TRBV7-2	TRBJ2-7	CASTAGLAGLGEQYF
TRBD1	16	TRBV6-6	TRBJ2-3	CASSEPGQGRTDTQYF
TRBD1	15	TRBV5-1	TRBJ2-3	CASSDVGQGTDTQYF
-	14	TRBV4-3	TRBJ2-1	CASSQEMVRDEQFF
TRBD1	13	TRBV27	TRBJ1-1	CASSLMGDREAFF
TRBD1	16	TRBV7-9	TRBJ1-1	CASRARQTGFFTEAFF
-	14	TRBV30	TRBJ2-3	CAWSSSGSTDTQYF
-	12	TRBV7-2	TRBJ2-7	CASSPYGGEQYF
-	16	TRBV7-9	TRBJ2-7	CASSFPTQGRVLEQYF
TRBD1	17	TRBV2	TRBJ2-7	CASRPRLTGANAYEQYF
-	13	TRBV19	TRBJ1-2	CASSNRVFYGYTF
-	13	TRBV10-2	TRBJ2-1	CASSEQGYLEQFF
TRBD1	14	TRBV15	TRBJ2-7	CATSGRDSPYEQYF
TRBD2	14	TRBV4-2	TRBJ2-3	CASSQGTSADTQYF
TRBD2	16	TRBV2	TRBJ2-3	CASRAGGGPSTDTQYF
-	12	TRBV7-9	TRBJ2-7	CASSRENYEQYF
TRBD1	14	TRBV9	TRBJ2-5	CASSVRGQEETQYF
-	16	TRBV27	TRBJ1-1	CASSLPSAGQVTEAFF
TRBD2	17	TRBV18	TRBJ2-1	CASSPSGTSGRGNEQFF
TRBD2	13	TRBV2	TRBJ2-4	CATDAGVKNIQYF
-	14	TRBV15	TRBJ1-4	CATSNDGFAEKLFF
-	13	TRBV2	TRBJ2-1	CAITTQGIHEQFF
TRBD1	15	TRBV10-3	TRBJ1-1	CAIKLTGSLGTEAFF
TRBD1	13	TRBV19	TRBJ1-5	CASRTGFNQPQHF
-	15	TRBV19	TRBJ2-7	CASSIDLSGSREQYF
-	13	TRBV29-1	TRBJ2-7	CSVVNTEAYEQYF
TRBD1	17	TRBV18	TRBJ1-4	CASSPPGTGANNEKLFF
TRBD1	11	TRBV29-1	TRBJ2-4	CSVEVGTAQYF
-	13	TRBV25-1	TRBJ2-7	CASSRVFRYEQYF
-	14	TRBV30	TRBJ1-5	CAWSVGGLDQPQHF
TRBD1	14	TRBV10-3	TRBJ1-3	CAISEGTGADTIYF
TRBD1	13	TRBV28	TRBJ1-2	CASRPGQGGGYTF
-	14	TRBV7-3	TRBJ2-7	CASSLAGPRDEQYF
-	14	TRBV6-5	TRBJ1-5	CASSLNQGWQPQHF
-	15	TRBV5-1	TRBJ2-7	CASSSGDSGEYEQYF
-	11	TRBV20-1	TRBJ1-1	CSARRVPEAFF
-	14	TRBV16	TRBJ1-1	CASSQLQDGGGAFF
TRBD2	16	TRBV11-2	TRBJ2-1	CASSLAGLAGVNEQFF